This T cell receptor beta chain comes out of a study of shared clonotypes between healthy human individuals. This clone was observed once. Per the germline V gene, CDR1 is MNHEY and CDR2 is SVGAGI. The J segment lost 0 bases and the V segment lost 4 bases, leaving 1 base of the junction unmatched. The CDR3 runs 15 residues. The table came from immunoSEQ multiplex PCR; TCRdb's copy has only in-frame clones and leaves some out. Here the sample spans about 1.1 million clones, around three quarters being singletons. Material: memory CD4+ T cells from PBMCs. The sample's subset: CD45RA-negative fraction. The chain employs TRBV6-5 and TRBJ1-5, with 9 bases lining up with TRBD1. The receptor was isolated from a man younger than 30 in good health. Some clones in this sample may be carry-over from other donors' samples. The CDR3 spells CASSWTGDSNQPQHF. The CDR3 nucleotides are TGTGCCAGCAGTTGGACAGGGGATAGCAATCAGCCCCAGCATTTT.